This record concerns one T cell receptor (beta chain) sequence. The data belong to a study of blood T cell repertoires in COVID-19. Background on the study: The study drew acute and convalescent COVID-19 samples from the United States, Italy and Spain.

Repertoires were generated with immunoSEQ multiplex PCR, while TCRdb's copy carries only in-frame clones and drops some. The sample holds around 240,000 clones, approximately 83% seen once. Germline CDR1 LNHNV, CDR2 YYDKDF (reference sequence). The CDR3 has 18 residues. With 0 bases removed from V and 4 bases from J, the gap between germline ends came to 20 bases. Sequenced input: PBMCs or T cells enriched from blood (not recorded which). This chain joins TRBV15 and TRBJ2-3; weak D call: TRBD2 (5 bases). This sequence was found in a woman aged 45-59 years who had recovered from COVID-19. The chain's CDR3 is CATSRDSLLRGSPDTQYF. The CDR3 coding sequence is TGTGCCACCAGCAGAGATTCTTTATTGAGAGGGAGCCCAGATACGCAGTATTTT.